Listed below are T cell receptor beta chains from one sample, sequenced in a study of blood T cell repertoires in COVID-19. The repertoire was sequenced with immunoSEQ multiplex PCR; TCRdb's copy has only in-frame clones and lacks some. The repertoire holds about 270,000 clones, over 70% seen once, with less than 10% in the top ten. Sequenced material: peripheral blood. All receptors derive from a human donor in a cohort sampled during active COVID-19. Both conserved end residues are part of each CDR3. The D gene is left open where the match is weak. Clone size is not always given. Where it is, it says once, few, many or a class for expanded clones.

j_call v_call clone_size d_call cdr3_aa cdr3_nt
TRBJ2-1 TRBV5-4 NA NA CASSFPGGRGEQFF TGTGCCAGCAGCTTCCCCGGGGGTCGGGGTGAGCAGTTCTTC
TRBJ1-3 TRBV27 NA NA CASSPRGVNPGNTIYF TGTGCCAGCAGTCCCCGAGGTGTAAATCCTGGAAACACCATATATTTT
TRBJ2-7 TRBV28 NA NA CASSLLPRIYEQYF TGTGCCAGCAGTTTACTTCCGCGAATATACGAGCAGTACTTC
TRBJ2-3 TRBV29-1 once NA CTAGADTQYF TGCACGGCAGGGGCAGATACGCAGTATTTT
TRBJ1-2 TRBV6-1 NA NA CASSEGPGYTF TGTGCCAGCAGTGAAGGGCCTGGCTACACCTTC
TRBJ2-1 TRBV3-1/TRBV3-2 NA NA CASSPDLVSYNEQFF TGTGCCAGCAGCCCGGACTTGGTCTCCTACAATGAGCAGTTCTTC
TRBJ2-2 TRBV6-4 NA NA CASSDWRGGDTGELFF TGTGCCAGCAGTGACTGGAGGGGGGGAGACACCGGGGAGCTGTTTTTT
TRBJ2-5 TRBV23-1 NA TRBD1 CASSHPRDREETQYF TGCGCCAGCAGTCACCCTCGGGACAGGGAAGAGACCCAGTACTTC
TRBJ2-1 TRBV7-6 NA NA CASTHNNEQFF TGTGCCAGCACACATAACAATGAGCAGTTCTTC
TRBJ2-2 TRBV19 once NA CASSDSRGRANTGELFF TGTGCCAGTAGCGATTCCCGCGGCAGGGCGAACACCGGGGAGCTGTTTTTT
TRBJ2-1 TRBV28 once NA CASSLPGASGNNEQFF TGTGCCAGCAGCCTGCCAGGGGCATCGGGGAACAATGAGCAGTTCTTC
TRBJ2-7 TRBV19 NA TRBD1 CASSPTGFEQYF TGTGCCAGTAGTCCGACAGGGTTCGAGCAGTACTTC
TRBJ2-7 TRBV6-5 NA TRBD1 CATGTGQNEQYF TGTGCCACCGGGACAGGACAGAACGAGCAGTACTTC
TRBJ1-4 TRBV7-8 NA NA CASSLARTGGEKLFF TGTGCCAGCAGCTTAGCACGGACCGGGGGTGAAAAACTGTTTTTT
TRBJ1-4 TRBV2 NA NA CASRKARTVNSEKLFF TGTGCCAGCAGAAAAGCCCGGACAGTAAATAGTGAAAAACTGTTTTTT
TRBJ2-7 TRBV7-2 few NA CASSPRVRGTYEQYF TGTGCCAGCAGCCCCAGGGTTAGGGGGACCTACGAGCAGTACTTC
TRBJ1-2 TRBV4-3 NA NA CASSQDLQGYGYTF TGCGCCAGCAGCCAAGATCTACAGGGCTATGGCTACACCTTC
TRBJ2-1 TRBV5-5 few NA CASSLAYLTYNEQFF TGTGCCAGCAGCTTGGCCTATCTGACTTACAATGAGCAGTTCTTC